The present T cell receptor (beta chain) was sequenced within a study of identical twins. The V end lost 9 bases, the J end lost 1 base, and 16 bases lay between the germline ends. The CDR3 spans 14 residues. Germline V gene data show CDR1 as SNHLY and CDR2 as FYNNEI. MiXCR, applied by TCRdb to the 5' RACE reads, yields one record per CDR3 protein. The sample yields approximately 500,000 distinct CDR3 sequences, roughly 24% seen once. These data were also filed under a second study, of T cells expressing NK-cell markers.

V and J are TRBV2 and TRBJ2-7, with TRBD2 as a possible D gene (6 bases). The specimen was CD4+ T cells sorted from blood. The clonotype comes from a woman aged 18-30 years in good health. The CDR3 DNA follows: TGTGCCAGTTCACCAAGGACTACATCCTACGAGCAGTACTTC. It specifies CASSPRTTSYEQYF.